The sequence of this T cell receptor beta chain was determined in a study of T cells in Graves' hyperthyroidism and ophthalmopathy. There are a few counts of this clonotype. Its specificity is not known. Study results and caveats: Ophthalmopathy was separated from stable hyperthyroidism by a 13 V-J model.

The CDR3 regions of TCR beta were amplified from RNA transcripts. Primed by the HTBI set, a first-round RT-PCR was run on the TCR CDR3. TCRdb re-analysed the multiplex PCR reads in MiXCR, keeping a single row per CDR3 protein. Of around 500,000 distinct CDR3 sequences listed, more than 15% are singletons. Duration under 3 months, a NOSPECS grade of at least 4, and a Clinical Activity Score of at least 3 characterized the ophthalmopathy patients. V gave up 5 bases and J gave up 1 base, with 12 bases separating them. In germline, CDR1 is MNHNS, CDR2 SASEGT. The CDR3 is made up of 14 amino acids. The chain employs TRBV6-1 and TRBJ2-7, with D possibly matching TRBD1 (7 bases). This clonotype originated in a young woman with Graves' ophthalmopathy. Input material: blood. The DNA of the CDR3 is TGTGCCAGCAGTCGGGACAGCGGGTCCTACGAGCAGTACTTC. It codes for CASSRDSGSYEQYF.